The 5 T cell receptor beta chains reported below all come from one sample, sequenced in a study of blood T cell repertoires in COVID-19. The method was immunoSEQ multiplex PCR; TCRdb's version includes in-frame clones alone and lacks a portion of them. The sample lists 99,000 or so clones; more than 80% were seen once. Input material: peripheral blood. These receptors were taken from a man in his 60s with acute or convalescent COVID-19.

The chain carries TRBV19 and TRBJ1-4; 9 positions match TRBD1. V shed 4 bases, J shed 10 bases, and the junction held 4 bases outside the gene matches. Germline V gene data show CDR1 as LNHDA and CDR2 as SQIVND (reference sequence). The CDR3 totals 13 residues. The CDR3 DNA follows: TGTGCCAGTAGTAACAACAGGGGGCGAAAACTGTTTTTT. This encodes CASSNNRGRKLFF.

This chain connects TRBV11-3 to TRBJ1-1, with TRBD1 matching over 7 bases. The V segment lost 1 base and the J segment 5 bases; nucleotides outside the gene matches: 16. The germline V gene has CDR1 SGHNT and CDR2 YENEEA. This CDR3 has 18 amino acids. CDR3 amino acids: CASSLATGWELGGTEAFF. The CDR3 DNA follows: TGTGCCAGCAGCTTAGCGACAGGGTGGGAGCTAGGGGGAACTGAAGCTTTCTTT.

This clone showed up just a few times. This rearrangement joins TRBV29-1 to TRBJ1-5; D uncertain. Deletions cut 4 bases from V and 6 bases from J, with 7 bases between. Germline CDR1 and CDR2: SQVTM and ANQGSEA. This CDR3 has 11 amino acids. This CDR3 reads CSVGEGQPQHF. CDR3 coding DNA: TGCAGCGTTGGTGAGGGTCAGCCCCAGCATTTT.

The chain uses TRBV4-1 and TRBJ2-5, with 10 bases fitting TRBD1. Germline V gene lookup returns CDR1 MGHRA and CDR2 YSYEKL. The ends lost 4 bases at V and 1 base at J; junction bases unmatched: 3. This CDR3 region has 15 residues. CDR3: CASSRGDRGQETQYF. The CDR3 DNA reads TGCGCCAGCAGCCGGGGGGACAGGGGCCAAGAGACCCAGTACTTC.

CDR3 sequence reads: CASSVGWTGNTEAFF. For the CDR3, the DNA is TGTGCCAGCAGCGTAGGTTGGACAGGGAACACTGAAGCTTTCTTT. The rearrangement joins TRBV5-8 to TRBJ1-1, with TRBD1 matching over 7 bases. CDR1 and CDR2 from the germline V gene are SGHTS and YDEGEE. Unmatched junction bases numbered 7, after V lost 4 bases and J lost 1 base. The length of the CDR3 is 15 residues.